Reported below is one T cell receptor (beta chain). The V and J ends lost 4 bases and 0 bases respectively, with 10 bases between them. The germline gives CDR1 SGHRS, CDR2 YFSETQ. This CDR3 spans 14 amino acids. As handled by the study authors: Estimated nucleated cell counts came from reference gene primer amplification. Sequencing used immunoSEQ multiplex PCR; TCRdb keeps in-frame clones, though not all of them. The V and J calls and clone size are taken from that table; D and trimming were inferred from the DNA. The profile shows 210,000 or so clones, more than 80% of them singletons. This sample stems from a study of blood T cell repertoires in COVID-19. Overall study context: Samples came from the United States, Italy and Spain, spanning acute and convalescent COVID-19. Sources were T cells, B-cell-depleted T cells, or PBMCs; the material itself was cDNA or gDNA.

The Seattle site enrolled patients during active infection and followed them longitudinally. The specimen was peripheral blood. The sequence was collected from a woman at least 80 years old with COVID-19, enrolled during active disease. This chain connects TRBV5-1 to TRBJ1-2; unclear D gene. This CDR3 is CASSPRAANYGYTF. CDR3 coding DNA: TGCGCCAGCAGCCCGCGGGCGGCTAACTATGGCTACACCTTC.